This T cell receptor (beta chain) was sequenced in a study of blood T cell repertoires in COVID-19. Study-level information: PBMCs, B-cell-depleted T cells, or T cells were the source of the cDNA or gDNA that made up the material.

Assay used: immunoSEQ multiplex PCR; TCRdb lists only in-frame clones, some missing. The data hold hundreds of thousands of clones, with 89% observed a single time. The V end lost 2 bases, the J end lost 4 bases, and 11 bases lay between the germline ends. Germline V gene data show CDR1 as SNHLY and CDR2 as FYNNEI. CDR3 length: 14 amino acids. The sequenced sample was peripheral blood. This rearrangement joins TRBV2 to TRBJ1-1, with unresolved D. The receptor's source is a woman in her twenties or thirties with COVID-19, enrolled during active disease. In nucleotides, the CDR3 is TGTGCCAGCAGTGAATCCGTCGGGTTCACTGAAGCTTTCTTT. Translation: CASSESVGFTEAFF.